The clone carrying this T cell receptor beta chain was found a few times. This entry is derived from a study of T cells after yellow fever vaccination. TCRdb re-called the 5' RACE reads through MiXCR, storing one row per CDR3 protein. The table lists some 320,000 distinct CDR3 sequences, approximately 9% of them singletons. Sequenced material: PBMCs, taken on the day of the first yellow fever vaccination. The receptor was derived from a man aged 18 to 30 who received the YFV17D yellow fever vaccine.

DNA of the CDR3: TGTGCCACCAGTGACAGTTGGTCAGATACGCAGTATTTT. Translated: CATSDSWSDTQYF. The chain has TRBV24-1 and TRBJ2-3; D gene unclear. The CDR3 loop spans 13 amino acids. The germline gives CDR1 KGHDR, CDR2 SFDVKD. Trimming cost V 4 bases and J 4 bases, with 8 bases left between them.